This T cell receptor (beta chain) stems from a study of cytomegalovirus exposure and HLA in healthy donors. Overall study: Unique TCR beta sequences numbering 117 million came from roughly 180 million T cells in an earlier analysis.

Study-level points and caveats: Later on, an analysis found that several of the most significant clusters appeared to be linked to common viral pathogens, which included parvovirus B19. Cytomegalovirus-associated TCR beta chains were listed, numbering over 150.

A multiplex PCR was run with 60 Vbeta primers and 13 Jbeta primers. The method was immunoSEQ multiplex PCR; TCRdb's version includes in-frame clones alone and lacks a portion of them. Of more than 95,000 clones in the sample, more than 70% were seen once. This clone was seen a single time. The antigen remains unidentified. The clonotype was recovered from a man aged 25-45 years in good health and CMV-seronegative. The sequencing input was PBMCs.

The CDR3, as DNA: TGTGCCAGCAGCTTGATGGGGGGATCTAAAGCTTTCTTT. This translates into CASSLMGGSKAFF. The chain employs TRBV5-4 and TRBJ1-1, with TRBD1 as a possible D gene (5 bases). The CDR3 has 13 amino acids. The germline CDR1 and CDR2 sequences are SGHNT and YYREEE (reference sequence). The ends were cut back, 1 base at V and 9 bases at J, with 13 bases in the middle.